This record looks at one TCR beta chain sequence and its context. Its antigen remains unknown. Selected positively for CCR7 and CD45RO-negative, naive CD8 cells excluded terminally differentiated effector memory CD45RA+ cells. This sample is drawn from a study of shared clonotypes between healthy human individuals. Overall study findings and caveats: The sharing of 4.5% to 6.5% of naive CD4 clonotypes was seen across a handful of donors. Non-shared clonotypes displayed generation probabilities falling below those of clonotypes present in all four donors.

Per the germline V gene, CDR1 is LNHDA and CDR2 is SQIVND (reference sequence). The CDR3 loop spans 13 amino acids. Trimming took off 4 bases at V and 3 bases at J, with 7 bases between the two ends. Over several immunoSEQ plates, each subset's genomic DNA was distributed in even portions. Using immunoSEQ multiplex PCR, the repertoire was profiled, and TCRdb retains in-frame clones only, with some absent. The sample contains about 800,000 clones, about 96% of which appear only once. This sequence was found in a young man in good health. Sample: naive CD8+ T cells sorted from blood. The chain uses TRBV19 and TRBJ2-1, with unresolved D. CDR3 in amino acids: CASSRIGYNEQFF. The CDR3 region has the DNA TGTGCCAGTAGTAGGATCGGCTACAATGAGCAGTTCTTC.